This T cell receptor (beta chain) was retrieved from a study of cytomegalovirus exposure and HLA in healthy donors. Regarding this clone: Its antigen is undetermined.

The PCR was carried out with 60 Vbeta primers and 13 Jbeta primers. The repertoire was sequenced with immunoSEQ multiplex PCR; TCRdb's copy has only in-frame clones and lacks some. The sample records roughly 130,000 clones, roughly 86% being singletons. CDR3 length: 13 amino acids. Germline values: CDR1 SGHAT, CDR2 FQNNGV. V lost 4 bases to trimming and J lost 8 bases, with 12 bases between them. General study results and limits: When analyzed later, a missense DCLRE1C variant was found to be linked to TCR beta V- and J-gene trimming.

The genes are TRBV11-2 and TRBJ1-5, with D perhaps matching TRBD1 (5 bases). The receptor was derived from a woman between 40 and 50 years old in good health and CMV-seronegative. Sample: PBMCs. CDR3 loop: CASSSTPGEPQHF. Written as DNA, the CDR3 is TGTGCCAGCAGCTCCACGCCGGGGGAGCCCCAGCATTTT.